Listed below are T cell receptor beta chains from one sample, sequenced in a study of blood T cell repertoires in COVID-19. TCRdb's table, derived via immunoSEQ multiplex PCR, lists solely in-frame clones and lacks some. The sample holds approximately 280,000 clones; more than 85% are singletons and the top ten take about 4.6%. Specimen: peripheral blood. These receptors came from a man in his forties or fifties with acute or convalescent COVID-19. CDR3s include the opening cysteine and the closing phenylalanine or tryptophan. Each record gives: clone size, D gene, J gene, V gene, CDR3 DNA, CDR3 protein. D genes are given only for firm matches. Rows may omit the clone size; those that give it use once, few, many or a size class.

-	-	TRBJ2-7	TRBV11-2	TGTGCCAGCAGCTTAGGTCGGGTGGGGGCCGAGCAGTACTTC	CASSLGRVGAEQYF
-	TRBD1	TRBJ2-7	TRBV19	TGTGCCAGTAGGGACAGGGGGCTAGCCTCCTACGAGCAGTACTTC	CASRDRGLASYEQYF
once	TRBD1	TRBJ1-5	TRBV4-1	TGCGCCAGCAGCCAAGATACAGGGGTTTATCAGCCCCAGCATTTT	CASSQDTGVYQPQHF
-	-	TRBJ1-1	TRBV15	TGTGCCACCAGCAGAGATTCACCAGACACCTCGAACACTGAAGCTTTCTTT	CATSRDSPDTSNTEAFF
few	TRBD1	TRBJ2-7	TRBV5-1	TGCGCCAGCAGCTTGGGGGACAGTGCCTACGAGCAGTACTTC	CASSLGDSAYEQYF
-	-	TRBJ2-3	TRBV18	TGTGCCAGCTCCAGGGCCCTACCCCCAGATACGCAGTATTTT	CASSRALPPDTQYF
-	TRBD1	TRBJ1-1	TRBV19	TGTGCCAGTAGTACGACAGGGGCCGGGCCTGGTGAAGCTTTCTTT	CASSTTGAGPGEAFF
-	-	TRBJ2-3	TRBV5-1	TGCGCCAGCAGCGGCGGGACGAGTTTAGATACGCAGTATTTT	CASSGGTSLDTQYF
-	TRBD2	TRBJ2-3	TRBV10-3	TGTGCCATCAGTGAGTGGGGTAGCGGGCAGAGCACAGATACGCAGTATTTT	CAISEWGSGQSTDTQYF
-	-	TRBJ2-1	TRBV29-1	TGCAGCGTTGCGAGGGACAATGAGCAGTTCTTC	CSVARDNEQFF
-	-	TRBJ2-1	TRBV21-1	TGTGCCAGCAGCAAGGGCTGGGAGCAGTTCTTC	CASSKGWEQFF
-	-	TRBJ2-7	TRBV4-1	TGCGCCAGCAGCCAAGACCCGGCTTGGAGCTCCTACGAGCAGTACTTC	CASSQDPAWSSYEQYF